Listed here are 22 T cell receptor beta chains from one sample, sequenced in a study of molecular identifiers for immune sequencing clone quantification. One entry per CDR3 protein, called by TCRdb with MiXCR from the PCR reads. Of 350,000 or so distinct CDR3 sequences detected, 20% to 25% appear once; the ten largest clones hold about 0.79%. The material sequenced was naive CD8+ T cells from blood, with Jurkat cell RNA spiked in. The subset was: FACS-sorted CD8+CD4-CCR7+CD45RA+ naive T cells. The receptors were sampled from a human donor in good health. Some libraries in this study had Jurkat cell RNA spiked in.

The table lists this clonotype with many counts. CDR3 sequence (DNA): TGTGCCAGCACCGAAAGGGAGGCAGGGTTAATAGATACGCAGTATTTT. Protein: CASTEREAGLIDTQYF. The chain is built from TRBV6-1 and TRBJ2-3; TRBD2 is a possible D gene (6 bases). Germline CDR1 reads MNHNS; CDR2 reads SASEGT. V shed 7 bases and J shed 5 bases, with 22 bases lying between them. This CDR3 region has 16 residues.

This clonotype has at least ten counts. This chain joins TRBV19 and TRBJ2-5, with no clear D. Trimming removed 3 bases at V and 5 bases at J, with 10 bases between. Germline CDR1 and CDR2: LNHDA and SQIVND (reference sequence). The CDR3 contains 13 residues. Here the CDR3 reads CASSISGPETQYF. The CDR3 DNA reads TGTGCCAGTAGTATCTCGGGTCCGGAGACCCAGTACTTC.

This clonotype was observed a few times. V is TRBV6-2 or TRBV6-3 and J is TRBJ2-4; no clear D. From germline, CDR1 is MNHEY and CDR2 SVGEGT. The CDR3 is 20 amino acids. V lost 4 bases to trimming and J lost 1 base, with 26 bases between them. The CDR3 loop is CASSSVFRQERSHAKNIQYF. The CDR3 DNA sequence: TGTGCCAGCAGTTCGGTTTTTCGGCAGGAGCGCTCACATGCCAAAAACATTCAGTACTTC.

Remarks on this clonotype: This may arise from a read error, as a much more abundant clone is one base away. The rearrangement uses TRBV29-1 and TRBJ2-3; 10 bases align to TRBD2. The CDR3 covers 16 residues. CDR1 and CDR2 from the germline V gene are SQVTM and ANQGSEA. The CDR3: CSVEFLAGGRTDTHYF. CDR3 DNA sequence: TGCAGCGTTGAATTTTTAGCGGGAGGACGCACAGATACGCATTATTTT.

At least ten counts were recorded for this clonotype. The rearrangement joins TRBV28 to TRBJ2-7; 8 positions match TRBD1. The V segment lost 3 bases and the J segment 5 bases; nucleotides outside the gene matches: 9. This CDR3 has 15 amino acids. Per the germline V gene, CDR1 is MDHEN and CDR2 is SYDVKM. CDR3 amino acids: CASSLVGTGLNEQYF. The CDR3, as DNA: TGTGCCAGCAGTTTGGTCGGGACAGGTCTTAACGAGCAGTACTTC.

This clonotype was detected many times. The rearrangement joins TRBV18 to TRBJ2-3, with no clear D. Looked up from germline, CDR1 is KGHSH and CDR2 is LQKENI. The CDR3 length is 15 residues. Trimming took off 3 bases at V and 0 bases at J, with 10 bases between the two ends. The CDR3 coding sequence is TGTGCCAGCTCACCGCAGCGAGAGAGCACAGATACGCAGTATTTT. It specifies CASSPQRESTDTQYF.

In DNA form, the CDR3 reads TGTGCCAGCAGCTTAGCCTGGCGGGGGACTAGGGGCCTCGATGAGCAGTTCTTC. Translating gives CASSLAWRGTRGLDEQFF. J is TRBJ2-1 and V is TRBV7-2, with 8 bases matching TRBD2. Germline V CDR1 and CDR2: SGHTA, FQGNSA. Unmatched junction bases numbered 15, after V lost 0 bases and J lost 8 bases. The CDR3 spans 18 residues.

Points on this clonotype: One base away lies a much larger clone, so this may be a sequencing read error. The chain joins TRBV12-3 or TRBV12-4 to TRBJ2-1; D remains ambiguous. Trimming stripped 10 bases from V and 5 bases from J, with 9 bases between. This CDR3 comprises 11 residues. CDR3 in DNA: TGTGCCACGGTAGTGAACAATGAGCAGTTCTTC. Translation gives CATVVNNEQFF.

This clonotype was picked up many times. DNA for the CDR3: TGCAGCGTCACGGATACGAACACTGAAGCTTTCTTT. As protein: CSVTDTNTEAFF. J is TRBJ1-1 and V is TRBV29-1; D call uncertain. With 6 bases removed from V and 1 base from J, the gap between germline ends came to 9 bases. Per the germline V gene, CDR1 is SQVTM and CDR2 is ANQGSEA. There are 12 residues in the CDR3.

This clonotype showed up just a few times. The chain joins TRBV11-2 to TRBJ1-4; D not certain. V lost 4 bases to trimming and J lost 3 bases, with 15 bases between them. This CDR3 has 16 residues. From germline, CDR1 is SGHAT and CDR2 FQNNGV. The CDR3 region is CASSSRPDGPNEKLFF. For the CDR3, the DNA is TGTGCCAGCAGCTCGAGACCAGACGGACCTAATGAAAAACTGTTTTTT. Looking up the rest from reference TRBV11-2 and TRBJ1-4 gives the full variable domain: EAGVAQSPRYKIIEKRQSVAFWCNPISGHATLYWYQQILGQGPKLLIQFQNNGVVDDSQLPKDRFSAERLKGVDSTLKIQPAKLEDSAVYLCASSSRPDGPNEKLFFGSGTQLSVL.

For this clonotype: A much larger clone lies a single base off, so this may be a read error. This chain connects TRBV5-1 to TRBJ2-5, with D unclear. The CDR3 is 14 amino acids. Germline assignment: CDR1 SGHRS and CDR2 YFSETQ. CDR3 in DNA: TGCGCCGGCAGCTTTGTAAACAGAAAAGAGACCCAGTACTTC. Protein: CAGSFVNRKETQYF.

Note on this clonotype: This may be a read error: a much more frequent sequence differs by one nucleotide. The V gene is TRBV5-3, the J gene TRBJ1-2; D perhaps matches TRBD1 (5 bases). TRBV5-3 is marked as an open reading frame, function uncertain. Trimming stripped 8 bases from V and 2 bases from J, with 22 bases between. The CDR3 contains 16 residues. The CDR3 is CASSPKGRTNNYGYTF. The CDR3 nucleotides are TGTGCCAGCAGCCCAAAGGGACGGACTAACAACTATGGCTACACCTTC.

This clonotype was picked up many times. Written as DNA, the CDR3 is TGTGCCTGGAGTGCCGGGACTTCGAACGAGCAGTACTTC. It codes for CAWSAGTSNEQYF. The chain couples TRBV30 to TRBJ2-7; the D gene is possibly TRBD2 (6 bases). This CDR3 contains 13 residues. Germline loops: CDR1 GTSNPN, CDR2 SVGIG (reference sequence). The V and J ends lost 1 base and 5 bases respectively, with 12 bases between them.

Comment on this clonotype: A read error may account for a junction end that differs from germline. This rearrangement joins TRBV19 to TRBJ1-6; D is unclear. In germline, CDR1 is LNHDA, CDR2 SQIVND (reference sequence). The CDR3 loop spans 14 amino acids. The CDR3 loop is CASSPALTNSPLRF. CDR3 DNA: TGTGCCAGTAGTCCGGCCCTCACCAATTCACCCCTCCGCTTT.

In its sample, this clonotype was seen many times. The V and J genes are TRBV28 and TRBJ2-3; 12 bases align to TRBD2. Per the germline V gene, CDR1 is MDHEN and CDR2 is SYDVKM. The J segment lost 1 base and the V segment lost 9 bases, leaving 5 bases of the junction unmatched. The CDR3 contains 15 residues. The CDR3, as DNA: TGTGCCAGTGGTCTAGCGGGAGGGGGCACAGATACGCAGTATTTT. It codes for CASGLAGGGTDTQYF.

This clonotype was detected ten times or more. This rearrangement joins TRBV27 to TRBJ2-7; 9 nucleotides agree with TRBD1. V trimming: 5 bases; J trimming: 7 bases; junction bases outside the gene matches: 12. This CDR3 comprises 15 residues. Per the germline V gene, CDR1 is MNHEY and CDR2 is SMNVEV (reference sequence). CDR3 DNA: TGTGCCAGCAGTCTGACCGGGACAGGGTCTTTGGAGCAGTACTTC. Translation gives CASSLTGTGSLEQYF.

Points on this clonotype: A much larger clone differs by one base, so this may be a read error. This likely comes from a read error, as the CDR3 has no conserved phenylalanine or tryptophan at its end. CDR3 nucleotides: TGCGCCAGCAGCCAAGGCTCGGTAGAGACCCAGTACTCC. It yields the protein CASSQGSVETQYS. The V call is TRBV4-3, the J call TRBJ2-5; D ambiguous. V was pared by 1 base and J by 4 bases, with 7 bases between. CDR1 and CDR2 from the germline V gene are LGHNA and YSLEER. The CDR3 extends over 13 amino acids.

The table lists this clonotype with many counts. CDR3 sequence (DNA): TGTGCCAGCAGCTCGTTAACGGGGGCCTACGAGCAGTACTTC. The encoded protein is CASSSLTGAYEQYF. The chain combines TRBV14 with TRBJ2-7, with D possibly TRBD2 on 6 matching bases. The CDR3 spans 14 residues. Germline V CDR1 and CDR2: SGHDN, FVKESK. Trimming left V 5 bases short and J 2 bases short, with 13 bases between.

This clonotype showed up just a few times. This may be a read error, as it is one base from a much larger clone. The V call is TRBV7-3, the J call TRBJ2-1; possibly TRBD2 for D (6 bases). The CDR3 spans 14 residues. Germline V gene data show CDR1 as SGHTA and CDR2 as FQGTGA. The CDR3 reads CASSLGGGYNERFF. The CDR3 nucleotides are TGTGCCAGCAGCTTAGGTGGGGGGTACAATGAGCGGTTCTTC.

This clonotype came up many times. The genes are TRBV19 and TRBJ2-7, with TRBD1 identical over 9 bases. The CDR3 spans 15 residues. Germline-derived CDR1 and CDR2 are LNHDA and SQIVND (reference sequence). Trimming took 6 bases from V and 3 from J; bases not matched to a gene: 9. In DNA, the CDR3 is TGTGCCAGTAGCTTGGGACAGGGTCAGGTCTACGAGCAGTACTTC. Its translation: CASSLGQGQVYEQYF.

This clonotype has at least ten counts. V and J are TRBV12-3 or TRBV12-4 and TRBJ2-5; 8 bases line up with TRBD1. J was trimmed by 2 bases and V by 4 bases; bases with no gene match: 3. The CDR3 runs to 14 residues. This CDR3 is CASSSYRGQETQYF. CDR3 coding DNA: TGTGCCAGCAGTTCCTACAGGGGGCAAGAGACCCAGTACTTC.

This clonotype was counted at least ten times. J is TRBJ2-1 and V is TRBV15; 8 nucleotides line up with TRBD2. CDR1 LNHNV and CDR2 YYDKDF come from the germline V gene (reference sequence). After removal of 3 bases from V and 7 bases from J, the junction contained 8 bases not matched to a gene. The CDR3 totals 15 residues. CDR3 nucleotides: TGTGCCACCAGCAGCGGGAGGGCCGGTGTGAATGAGCAGTTCTTC. Protein product: CATSSGRAGVNEQFF.